This T cell receptor beta chain derives from a study of identical twins. Study-wide results and limits: There was an excess of low generation probability in the out-of-frame alpha sequences that twins shared.

The cDNA had a unique molecular identifier and a template-switch universal primer site. A single record per CDR3 protein comes from TCRdb applying MiXCR to the 5' RACE reads. Of approximately 260,000 distinct CDR3 sequences in the sample, around 8% are singletons; the top ten hold less than 4%. The trim removed 7 bases at V and 4 bases at J, leaving 6 bases unmatched. CDR1 is MDHEN, CDR2 SYDVKM, per germline. The CDR3 extends over 14 amino acids. In regard to this clonotype: Its specificity is unknown.

The same specimen was also included in a second study, on yellow fever vaccine responses in identical twins. That work adds: Reportedly, the response of twins' T cells to the vaccine seemed partly convergent, partly personalized.

The chain uses TRBV28 and TRBJ2-7; 11 nucleotides agree with TRBD2. Sequenced input: CD8+ T cells sorted from blood. The clonotype comes from a woman between 18 and 29 years old in good health. The CDR3 loop reads CASNLGLAGYEQYF. CDR3 DNA sequence: TGTGCCAGCAACCTAGGACTAGCGGGTTACGAGCAGTACTTC.